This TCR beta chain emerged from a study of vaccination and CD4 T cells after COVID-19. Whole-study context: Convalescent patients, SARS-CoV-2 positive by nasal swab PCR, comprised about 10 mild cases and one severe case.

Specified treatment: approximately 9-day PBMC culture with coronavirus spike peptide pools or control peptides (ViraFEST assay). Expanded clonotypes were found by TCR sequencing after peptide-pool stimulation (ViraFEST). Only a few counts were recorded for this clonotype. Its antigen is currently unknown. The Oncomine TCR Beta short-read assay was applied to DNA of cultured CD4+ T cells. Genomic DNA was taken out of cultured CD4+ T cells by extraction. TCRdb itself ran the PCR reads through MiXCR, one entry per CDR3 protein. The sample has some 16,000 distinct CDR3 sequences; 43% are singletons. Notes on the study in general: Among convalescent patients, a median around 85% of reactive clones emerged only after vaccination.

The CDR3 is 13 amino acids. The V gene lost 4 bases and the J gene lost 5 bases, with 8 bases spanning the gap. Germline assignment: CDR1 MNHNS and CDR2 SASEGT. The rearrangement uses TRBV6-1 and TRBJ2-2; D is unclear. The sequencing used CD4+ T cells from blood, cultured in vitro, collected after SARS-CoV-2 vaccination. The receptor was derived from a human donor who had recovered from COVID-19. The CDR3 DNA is TGTGCCAGCAGTGTTGATGAGACCGGGGAGCTGTTTTTT. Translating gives CASSVDETGELFF.